This T cell receptor beta chain was identified during a study of beta chain features in type 1 diabetes. The study, taken as a whole, reports: cDNA-based sequencing might over-represent cells highly expressing TCR. In all four CD4+ subsets, TCRB CDR3 length was significantly, moderately reduced in type 1 diabetes. For type 1 diabetes patients, VDJ junctions showed fewer insertions and more deletions.

CDR1 SNHLY and CDR2 FYNNEI come from the germline V gene. This CDR3 comprises 13 residues. With V trimmed by 4 bases and J by 8 bases, 3 bases remained unmatched. CD45RO/CCR7/CD25/CD127/CD95/CD27 staining was used to isolate CD4+ naive, central memory, regulatory and stem cell-like memory cells by sorting. There are a few counts of this clone. What it binds is unknown. The authors reverse transcribed all of the isolated RNA, so sequencing captured expressed TCRB transcripts. Sequencing was performed with immunoSEQ multiplex PCR; in TCRdb, only in-frame clones are kept and a portion is missing. Of around 340,000 clones detected, roughly 8.8% appear once; the ten largest clones hold roughly 1%.

Sequencing was done on a sample of central memory CD4+ T cells from blood. The clonotype originates from a man aged 25-40 years with type 1 diabetes. This chain joins TRBV2 and TRBJ1-2; 11 bases map to TRBD1. CDR3 nucleotides: TGTGCCAGCAGTGGGACAGGGGGCCGGGGCTACACCTTC. Amino acid sequence: CASSGTGGRGYTF.